These T cell receptor beta chains were read from a single sample in a study of Graves' ophthalmopathy and Graves' hyperthyroidism. Each CDR3 protein is one row after TCRdb ran MiXCR on the multiplex PCR reads. This table holds more than 1,000,000 distinct CDR3 sequences, about two fifths found once. The material sequenced was peripheral blood or thyroid tissue (not recorded which). Receptors originate from an adult man with Graves' hyperthyroidism. CDR3s include the opening cysteine and the closing phenylalanine or tryptophan. Each record gives: clone size, CDR3 length, D gene, J gene, V gene, CDR3 protein, CDR3 DNA. D genes are given only for firm matches. A row's size may be missing; if present it is once, few, many or a size class.

abundance: many; len: 12; d_gene: TRBD2; j_gene: TRBJ2-7; v_gene: TRBV6-2/TRBV6-3; CDR3aa: CATGLAAYEQYF; CDR3nt: TGTGCCACCGGACTAGCGGCCTACGAGCAGTACTTC
abundance: few; len: 15; d_gene: NA; j_gene: TRBJ1-4; v_gene: TRBV6-6; CDR3aa: CASSSQLPGEEKLFF; CDR3nt: TGTGCCAGCAGTTCCCAACTCCCCGGGGAAGAAAAACTGTTTTTT
abundance: NA; len: 17; d_gene: NA; j_gene: TRBJ2-2; v_gene: TRBV7-9; CDR3aa: CASSPISGVEDTGELFF; CDR3nt: TGTGCCAGCAGCCCTATTTCGGGGGTTGAGGACACCGGGGAGCTGTTTTTT
abundance: NA; len: 10; d_gene: NA; j_gene: TRBJ1-2; v_gene: TRBV6-6; CDR3aa: CASNRGGHTF; CDR3nt: TGTGCCAGCAATAGGGGCGGCCACACCTTC
abundance: many; len: 14; d_gene: NA; j_gene: TRBJ1-5; v_gene: TRBV19; CDR3aa: CASSILQPNQPQHF; CDR3nt: TGTGCCAGTAGTATCCTGCAACCCAATCAGCCCCAGCATTTT
abundance: NA; len: 15; d_gene: NA; j_gene: TRBJ2-7; v_gene: TRBV6-6; CDR3aa: CASSESVEWGYEQYF; CDR3nt: TGTGCCAGCAGTGAGTCCGTAGAATGGGGCTACGAGCAGTACTTC
abundance: once; len: 14; d_gene: NA; j_gene: TRBJ2-7; v_gene: TRBV20-1; CDR3aa: CSAGVIGINYEQYF; CDR3nt: TGCAGTGCTGGGGTGATTGGGATTAACTACGAGCAGTACTTC
abundance: many; len: 15; d_gene: NA; j_gene: TRBJ2-7; v_gene: TRBV20-1; CDR3aa: CSARRSSPVNYEQYF; CDR3nt: TGCAGTGCTAGAAGAAGTAGTCCGGTTAACTACGAGCAGTACTTC
abundance: NA; len: 12; d_gene: TRBD2; j_gene: TRBJ2-5; v_gene: TRBV25-1; CDR3aa: CASSEWGGEQYF; CDR3nt: TGTGCCAGCAGTGAATGGGGGGGTGAGCAGTACTTC
abundance: NA; len: 13; d_gene: NA; j_gene: TRBJ1-4; v_gene: TRBV5-1; CDR3aa: CASSDQGGEKLFF; CDR3nt: TGCGCCAGCAGCGATCAGGGTGGAGAAAAACTGTTTTTT
abundance: NA; len: 13; d_gene: NA; j_gene: TRBJ2-5; v_gene: TRBV2; CDR3aa: CASSDGGRETQYF; CDR3nt: TGTGCCAGCAGTGATGGGGGCCGAGAGACCCAGTACTTC
abundance: once; len: 14; d_gene: TRBD1; j_gene: TRBJ1-5; v_gene: TRBV7-9; CDR3aa: CASSFGDRDQPQHF; CDR3nt: TGTGCCAGCAGCTTCGGAGACAGGGATCAGCCCCAGCATTTT
abundance: NA; len: 11; d_gene: NA; j_gene: TRBJ2-7; v_gene: TRBV19; CDR3aa: CARDGHYEQYF; CDR3nt: TGTGCCAGGGACGGACACTACGAGCAGTACTTC
abundance: few; len: 15; d_gene: NA; j_gene: TRBJ1-4; v_gene: TRBV20-1; CDR3aa: CSARESTVSNEKLFF; CDR3nt: TGCAGTGCTAGGGAGTCGACGGTCTCTAATGAAAAACTGTTTTTT
abundance: NA; len: 16; d_gene: NA; j_gene: TRBJ2-5; v_gene: TRBV9; CDR3aa: CASRKRLSEYQETQYF; CDR3nt: TGTGCCAGCAGGAAAAGACTATCGGAGTACCAAGAGACCCAGTACTTC
abundance: many; len: 16; d_gene: TRBD2; j_gene: TRBJ2-5; v_gene: TRBV29-1; CDR3aa: CSVEITSGGPQETQYF; CDR3nt: TGCAGCGTTGAAATCACTAGCGGGGGCCCTCAAGAGACCCAGTACTTC
abundance: NA; len: 13; d_gene: TRBD1; j_gene: TRBJ1-5; v_gene: TRBV5-5; CDR3aa: CASSDRERQPQHF; CDR3nt: TGTGCCAGCAGCGACAGGGAACGGCAGCCCCAGCATTTT
abundance: many; len: 17; d_gene: TRBD2; j_gene: TRBJ2-7; v_gene: TRBV12-3/TRBV12-4; CDR3aa: CASSLEGPSGTPYEQYF; CDR3nt: TGTGCCAGCAGTTTGGAGGGGCCTAGCGGGACGCCCTACGAGCAGTACTTC
abundance: many; len: 16; d_gene: TRBD1; j_gene: TRBJ1-5; v_gene: TRBV20-1; CDR3aa: CSARAPGTGRYQPQHF; CDR3nt: TGCAGTGCTAGAGCTCCGGGGACAGGGAGATATCAGCCCCAGCATTTT
abundance: many; len: 14; d_gene: TRBD1; j_gene: TRBJ2-7; v_gene: TRBV5-1; CDR3aa: CASSQKTGSGEQYF; CDR3nt: TGCGCCAGCAGCCAAAAGACAGGGTCGGGCGAGCAGTACTTC
abundance: many; len: 17; d_gene: NA; j_gene: TRBJ1-6; v_gene: TRBV7-2; CDR3aa: CASSPNGDVFDNSPLHF; CDR3nt: TGTGCCAGCAGCCCAAACGGGGACGTCTTTGATAATTCACCCCTCCACTTT
abundance: NA; len: 17; d_gene: NA; j_gene: TRBJ2-5; v_gene: TRBV15; CDR3aa: CATSRFKIRMGAETQYF; CDR3nt: TGTGCCACCAGCAGATTTAAGATTCGGATGGGAGCAGAGACCCAGTACTTC
abundance: many; len: 13; d_gene: NA; j_gene: TRBJ2-7; v_gene: TRBV6-4; CDR3aa: CASSKDPSYEQYF; CDR3nt: TGTGCCAGCAGTAAAGACCCCTCCTACGAGCAGTACTTC
abundance: NA; len: 17; d_gene: TRBD2; j_gene: TRBJ2-5; v_gene: TRBV3-1; CDR3aa: CASSQDFASGGAETQYF; CDR3nt: TGTGCCAGCAGCCAAGATTTCGCCAGCGGGGGGGCAGAGACCCAGTACTTC
abundance: many; len: 10; d_gene: NA; j_gene: TRBJ1-2; v_gene: TRBV20-1; CDR3aa: CSARVYGYTF; CDR3nt: TGCAGTGCTAGAGTTTATGGCTACACCTTC
abundance: NA; len: 15; d_gene: TRBD2; j_gene: TRBJ2-5; v_gene: TRBV10-3; CDR3aa: CASSYSPSGQETQYF; CDR3nt: TGTGCCAGCAGTTACTCCCCTAGCGGGCAAGAGACCCAGTACTTC
abundance: many; len: 13; d_gene: NA; j_gene: TRBJ1-1; v_gene: TRBV2; CDR3aa: CASSRRENTEAFF; CDR3nt: TGTGCCAGCAGTAGGAGGGAGAACACTGAAGCTTTCTTT
abundance: few; len: 14; d_gene: NA; j_gene: TRBJ1-5; v_gene: TRBV6-5; CDR3aa: CASSEAGTDQPQHF; CDR3nt: TGTGCCAGCAGTGAAGCGGGCACCGATCAGCCCCAGCATTTT
abundance: once; len: 14; d_gene: NA; j_gene: TRBJ2-5; v_gene: TRBV7-8; CDR3aa: CASSADERGETQYF; CDR3nt: TGTGCCAGCAGCGCCGATGAACGGGGAGAGACCCAGTACTTC
abundance: few; len: 12; d_gene: NA; j_gene: TRBJ2-5; v_gene: TRBV20-1; CDR3aa: CSADSYQETQYF; CDR3nt: TGCAGTGCAGACAGTTACCAAGAGACCCAGTACTTC
abundance: NA; len: 15; d_gene: NA; j_gene: TRBJ1-1; v_gene: TRBV6-5; CDR3aa: CASSSLGGRRTEAFF; CDR3nt: TGTGCCAGCAGCTCCCTTGGGGGGAGGAGGACTGAAGCTTTCTTT
abundance: NA; len: 13; d_gene: NA; j_gene: TRBJ1-5; v_gene: TRBV7-8; CDR3aa: CASSKQQGQPQHF; CDR3nt: TGTGCCAGCAGCAAGCAGCAGGGACAGCCCCAGCATTTT
abundance: NA; len: 15; d_gene: TRBD2; j_gene: TRBJ2-2; v_gene: TRBV6-5; CDR3aa: CASKGLAVNTGELFF; CDR3nt: TGTGCCAGCAAAGGACTAGCGGTGAACACCGGGGAGCTGTTTTTT
abundance: many; len: 16; d_gene: TRBD2; j_gene: TRBJ2-2; v_gene: TRBV2; CDR3aa: CASSEGASGRAGELFF; CDR3nt: TGTGCCAGCAGTGAAGGGGCGAGCGGGAGGGCCGGGGAGCTGTTTTTT
abundance: few; len: 16; d_gene: TRBD1; j_gene: TRBJ1-6; v_gene: TRBV28; CDR3aa: CASRSLRTGGWSPLHF; CDR3nt: TGTGCCAGCAGATCCCTCAGGACAGGGGGCTGGTCACCCCTCCACTTT
abundance: NA; len: 16; d_gene: NA; j_gene: TRBJ1-1; v_gene: TRBV6-2/TRBV6-3; CDR3aa: CASSQRTVEMNTEAFF; CDR3nt: TGTGCCAGCAGTCAACGGACTGTCGAAATGAACACTGAAGCTTTCTTT
abundance: NA; len: 14; d_gene: NA; j_gene: TRBJ2-5; v_gene: TRBV10-3; CDR3aa: CAISENLGGETQYF; CDR3nt: TGTGCCATCAGTGAGAACCTGGGGGGAGAGACCCAGTACTTC
abundance: NA; len: 10; d_gene: TRBD1; j_gene: TRBJ1-1; v_gene: TRBV7-9; CDR3aa: CASSAGTGGF; CDR3nt: TGTGCCAGCAGCGCAGGGACAGGGGGGTTT
abundance: NA; len: 12; d_gene: NA; j_gene: TRBJ1-3; v_gene: TRBV9; CDR3aa: CASSVALTAIYF; CDR3nt: TGTGCCAGCAGCGTAGCTCTGACCGCCATATATTTT
abundance: once; len: 14; d_gene: NA; j_gene: TRBJ1-6; v_gene: TRBV7-9; CDR3aa: CASSFQDPNSPLHF; CDR3nt: TGTGCCAGCAGCTTCCAAGACCCTAATTCACCCCTCCACTTT